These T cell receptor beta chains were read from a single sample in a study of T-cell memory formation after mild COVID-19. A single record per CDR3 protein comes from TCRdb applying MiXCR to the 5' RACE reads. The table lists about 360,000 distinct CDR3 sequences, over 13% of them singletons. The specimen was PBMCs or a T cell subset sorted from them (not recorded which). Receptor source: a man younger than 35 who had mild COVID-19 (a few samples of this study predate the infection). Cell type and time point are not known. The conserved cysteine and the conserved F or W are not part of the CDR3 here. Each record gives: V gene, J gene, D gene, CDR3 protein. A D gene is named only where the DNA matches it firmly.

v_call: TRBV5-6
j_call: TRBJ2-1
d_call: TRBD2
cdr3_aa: ASSYGTSGGAEQF

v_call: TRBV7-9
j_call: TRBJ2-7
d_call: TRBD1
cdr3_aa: ASSRGTGRYEQY

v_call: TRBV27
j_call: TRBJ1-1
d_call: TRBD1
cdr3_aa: ASSSQGATGTEAF

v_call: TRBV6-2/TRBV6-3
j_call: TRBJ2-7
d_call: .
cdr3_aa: ASSYSRPGEQY

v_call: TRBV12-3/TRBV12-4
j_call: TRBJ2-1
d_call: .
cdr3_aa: ASTLLGGLSEQF

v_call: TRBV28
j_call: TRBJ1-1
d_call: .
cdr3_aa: ASSAPPGDTEAF

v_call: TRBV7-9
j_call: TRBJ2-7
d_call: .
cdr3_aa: ASSLPVGPPYEQY

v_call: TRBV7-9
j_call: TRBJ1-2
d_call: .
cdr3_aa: ASIGTYPNYGYT

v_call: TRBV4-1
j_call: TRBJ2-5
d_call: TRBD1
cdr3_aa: ASSQGLTDRQETQY

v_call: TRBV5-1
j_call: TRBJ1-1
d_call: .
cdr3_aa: ASRGDGEAF

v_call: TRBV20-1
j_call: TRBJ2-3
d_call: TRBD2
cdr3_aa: SARASAGGSDTQY

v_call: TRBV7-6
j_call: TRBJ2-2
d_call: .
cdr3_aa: ASGPSNTGELF

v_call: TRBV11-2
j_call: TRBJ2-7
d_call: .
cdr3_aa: ASSPRPDYEQY